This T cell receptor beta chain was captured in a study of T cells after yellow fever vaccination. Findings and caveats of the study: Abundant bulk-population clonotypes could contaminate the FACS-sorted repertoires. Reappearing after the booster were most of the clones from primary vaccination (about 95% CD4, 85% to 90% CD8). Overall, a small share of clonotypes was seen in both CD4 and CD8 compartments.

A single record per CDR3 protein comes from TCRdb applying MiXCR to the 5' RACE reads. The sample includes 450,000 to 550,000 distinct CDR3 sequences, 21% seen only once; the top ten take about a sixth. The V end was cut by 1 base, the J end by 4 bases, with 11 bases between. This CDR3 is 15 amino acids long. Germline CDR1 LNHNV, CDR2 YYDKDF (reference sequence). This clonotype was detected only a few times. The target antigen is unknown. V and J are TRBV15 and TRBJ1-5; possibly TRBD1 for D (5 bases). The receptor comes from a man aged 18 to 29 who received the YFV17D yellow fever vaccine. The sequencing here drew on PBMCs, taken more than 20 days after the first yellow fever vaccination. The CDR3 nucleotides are TGTGCCACCAGCAGAGGGGCTGCAGGGAATCAGCCCCAGCATTTT. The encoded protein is CATSRGAAGNQPQHF.